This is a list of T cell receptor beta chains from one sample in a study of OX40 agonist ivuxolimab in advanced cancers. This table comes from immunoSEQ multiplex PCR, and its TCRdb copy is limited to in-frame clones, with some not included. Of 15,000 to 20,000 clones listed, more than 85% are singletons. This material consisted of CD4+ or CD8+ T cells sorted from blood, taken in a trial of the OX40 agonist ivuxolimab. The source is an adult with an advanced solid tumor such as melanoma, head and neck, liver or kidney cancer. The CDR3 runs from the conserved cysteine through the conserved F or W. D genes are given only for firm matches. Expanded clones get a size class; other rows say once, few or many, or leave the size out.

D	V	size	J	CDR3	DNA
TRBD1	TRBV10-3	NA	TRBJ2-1	CAIASTGGGFNEQFF	TGTGCCATCGCCAGTACAGGGGGCGGGTTCAATGAGCAGTTCTTC
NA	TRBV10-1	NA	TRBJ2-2	CASSEDSYTGELFF	TGCGCCAGCAGCGAGGACAGCTACACCGGGGAGCTGTTTTTT
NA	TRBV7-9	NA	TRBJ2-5	CASSLFGGFETQYF	TGTGCCAGCAGCTTATTCGGGGGCTTTGAGACCCAGTACTTC
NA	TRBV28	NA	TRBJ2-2	CASSGLGINTGELFF	TGTGCCAGCTCGGGGCTAGGGATAAACACCGGGGAGCTGTTTTTT
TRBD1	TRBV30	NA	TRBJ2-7	CALLVGTASYEQYF	TGTGCCTTACTAGTTGGGACAGCCTCCTACGAGCAGTACTTC
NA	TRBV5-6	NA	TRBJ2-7	CASSRGTFPYEQYF	TGTGCCAGCAGCCGGGGGACATTTCCCTACGAGCAGTACTTC
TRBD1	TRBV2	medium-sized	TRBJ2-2	CASSDGTATGELFF	TGTGCCAGCAGCGACGGGACAGCGACCGGGGAGCTGTTTTTT
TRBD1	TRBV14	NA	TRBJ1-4	CASSHIGQGREKLFF	TGTGCCAGCAGCCATATCGGACAGGGGAGGGAAAAACTGTTTTTT
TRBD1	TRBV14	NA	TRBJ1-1	CASSQVRLQGAGTEAFF	TGTGCCAGCAGCCAAGTGCGTCTCCAGGGGGCTGGTACTGAAGCTTTCTTT
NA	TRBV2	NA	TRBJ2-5	CASSGGAGGMETQYF	TGTGCCAGCAGTGGGGGAGCAGGGGGGATGGAGACCCAGTACTTC
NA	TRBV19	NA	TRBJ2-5	CASSQDWGRGQETQYF	TGTGCCAGTAGCCAAGACTGGGGAAGGGGACAAGAGACCCAGTACTTC
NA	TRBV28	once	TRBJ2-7	CASSLPVLPWQYF	TGTGCCAGCAGTCTACCAGTCCTCCCGTGGCAGTACTTC
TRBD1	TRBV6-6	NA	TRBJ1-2	CASSYGQGAKRNGYTF	TGTGCCAGCAGTTACGGGCAGGGGGCCAAAAGGAATGGCTACACCTTC
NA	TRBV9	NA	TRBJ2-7	CASSVEDSSYEQYF	TGTGCCAGCAGCGTAGAGGACAGCTCCTACGAGCAGTACTTC
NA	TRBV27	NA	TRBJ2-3	CASSLSGTGRDTQYF	TGTGCCAGCAGTTTATCTGGGACTGGGAGAGATACGCAGTATTTT
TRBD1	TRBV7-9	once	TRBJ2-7	CASSHLPGTGDEQYF	TGTGCCAGCAGCCACCTCCCCGGGACAGGGGACGAGCAGTACTTC
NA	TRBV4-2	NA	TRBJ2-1	CASSQEARWGGAPYNEQFF	TGTGCCAGCAGCCAAGAAGCTAGGTGGGGCGGCGCTCCTTACAATGAGCAGTTCTTC
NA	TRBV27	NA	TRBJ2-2	CASKSPFQTNTGELFF	TGTGCCAGCAAATCCCCCTTCCAAACTAACACCGGGGAGCTGTTTTTT